The 32 T cell receptor beta chains below come from one sample, sequenced in a study of T cell responses to AZD1222 COVID-19 vaccine. TCRdb's copy holds only in-frame clones and misses some; the assay was immunoSEQ multiplex PCR. The repertoire has 150,000 to 200,000 clones, about 92% of them found once; the top ten carry about 2.5%. This specimen consisted of peripheral blood, obtained on day 0 of AZD1222 vaccination. Receptor source: an adult in good health.

The V call is TRBV11-3, the J call TRBJ2-3, with 7 nucleotides matching TRBD1. V lost 3 bases, J lost 4 bases, and 10 bases stayed unmatched. Germline V gene sequence: CDR1 SGHNT, CDR2 YENEEA. CDR3 length equals 16 residues. The CDR3 DNA sequence: TGTGCCAGCAGCTTGGGCGACAGGGCCGTCGCAGATACGCAGTATTTT. This translates into CASSLGDRAVADTQYF.

A single count supports this clone. The chain is built from TRBV5-1 and TRBJ1-5; D uncertain. V was shortened by 4 bases and J by 3 bases, with 11 bases between the two germline ends. The CDR3 has 14 residues. Germline values: CDR1 SGHRS, CDR2 YFSETQ. This CDR3 reads CASSPDKPNQPQHF. CDR3 in DNA: TGCGCCAGCAGCCCCGACAAACCCAATCAGCCCCAGCATTTT.

This rearrangement joins TRBV9 to TRBJ2-2; the D gene is possibly TRBD2 (6 bases). V shed 4 bases and J shed 4 bases, with 20 bases lying between them. CDR3 length: 17 amino acids. Germline lookup yields CDR1 SGDLS and CDR2 YYNGEE. CDR3 in DNA: TGTGCCAGCAGCCCGAGGGGAGGAGGCGGGGCCACCGGGGAGCTGTTTTTT. Protein product: CASSPRGGGGATGELFF.

The chain employs TRBV7-2 and TRBJ2-3; 7 nucleotides line up with TRBD2. This CDR3 spans 14 amino acids. Trimming took 7 bases from V and 8 from J; bases not matched to a gene: 12. Germline V gene sequence: CDR1 SGHTA, CDR2 FQGNSA. CDR3 sequence (DNA): TGTGCCAGCACCGAGACTAGCTTTGGGGGTACGCAGTATTTT. As protein: CASTETSFGGTQYF.

The rearrangement uses TRBV7-3 and TRBJ2-1; weak D call: TRBD2 (5 bases). This CDR3 is built from 12 residues. Germline values: CDR1 SGHTA, CDR2 FQGTGA. V lost 5 bases to trimming and J lost 10 bases, with 12 bases between them. The DNA for the CDR3 is TGTGCCAGCAGCCCCACTCCGGGGGAGCAGTTCTTC. Amino acid sequence: CASSPTPGEQFF.

The rearrangement uses TRBV10-3 and TRBJ1-2; D is ambiguous. With 3 bases removed from V and 8 bases from J, the gap between germline ends came to 13 bases. The CDR3 has 13 amino acids. Germline values: CDR1 ENHRY, CDR2 SYGVKD. CDR3 in amino acids: CAISDGSRGGYTF. For the CDR3, the DNA is TGTGCCATCAGTGACGGATCTCGAGGGGGCTACACCTTC.

The rearrangement joins TRBV11-3 to TRBJ2-5; a weak D match, TRBD2 (6 bases). This CDR3 has 13 amino acids. CDR1 SGHNT and CDR2 YENEEA come from the germline V gene. V lost 1 base to trimming and J lost 5 bases, with 8 bases between them. CDR3 sequence reads: CASSLGGEETQYF. CDR3 in DNA: TGTGCCAGCAGCTTAGGGGGGGAGGAGACCCAGTACTTC. Full variable domain (rest looked up from reference TRBV11-3 and TRBJ2-5): EAGVVQSPRYKIIEKKQPVAFWCNPISGHNTLYWYLQNLGQGPELLIRYENEEAVDDSQLPKDRFSAERLKGVDSTLKIQPAELGDSAVYLCASSLGGEETQYFGPGTRLLVL.

The chain combines TRBV7-9 with TRBJ1-2; D is perhaps TRBD1 (5 bases). The germline V gene encodes CDR1 SEHNR and CDR2 FQNEAQ (reference sequence). V gave up 4 bases and J gave up 4 bases, with 22 bases separating them. The CDR3 is made up of 17 amino acids. CDR3 bases: TGTGCCAGCAGCTCGAACGATGCCCTCAGGGTTACCTATGGCTACACCTTC. It specifies CASSSNDALRVTYGYTF.

V and J are TRBV28 and TRBJ1-4; a weak D match, TRBD1 (5 bases). The V gene lost 8 bases and the J gene lost 8 bases, with 18 bases spanning the gap. CDR3 length: 14 residues. Germline V CDR1 and CDR2: MDHEN, SYDVKM. This CDR3 reads CASGAMAGQEKLFF. As DNA, the CDR3 is TGTGCCAGCGGGGCGATGGCGGGGCAGGAAAAACTGTTTTTT.

The chain has TRBV7-8 and TRBJ1-3; weak D call: TRBD1 (6 bases). Germline V gene data show CDR1 as SGHVS and CDR2 as FQNEAQ. Trimming pared 1 base from V and 3 bases from J, leaving 13 bases between. This CDR3 has 16 residues. This chain's CDR3 is CASSLGPGAGGNTIYF. The CDR3 DNA sequence: TGTGCCAGCAGCTTAGGTCCGGGGGCGGGTGGAAACACCATATATTTT. Full variable domain (rest looked up from reference TRBV7-8 and TRBJ1-3): GAGVSQSPRYKVAKRGQDVALRCDPISGHVSLFWYQQALGQGPEFLTYFQNEAQLDKSGLPSDRFFAERPEGSVSTLKIQRTQQEDSAVYLCASSLGPGAGGNTIYFGEGSWLTVV.

This chain uses TRBV2 with TRBJ2-2; D remains unclear. Germline lookup yields CDR1 SNHLY and CDR2 FYNNEI. The CDR3 totals 11 residues. V gave up 4 bases and J gave up 5 bases, with 2 bases separating them. CDR3 nucleotide sequence: TGTGCCAGCAGTGCTACCGGGGAGCTGTTTTTT. Translation: CASSATGELFF.

The V and J genes are TRBV13 and TRBJ2-7; D is unclear. The V gene lost 5 bases and the J gene lost 4 bases, with 12 bases spanning the gap. CDR3 length: 13 residues. Germline V gene sequence: CDR1 PRHDT, CDR2 FYEKMQ (reference sequence). The CDR3 coding sequence is TGTGCCAGCAGCCCTGGCCCGGATTACGAGCAGTACTTC. This encodes CASSPGPDYEQYF.

This clone was counted a single time. The chain couples TRBV5-1 to TRBJ2-5, with D uncertain. CDR3 length: 14 residues. The V end lost 7 bases, the J end lost 5 bases, and 18 bases lay between the germline ends. Germline CDR1 and CDR2: SGHRS and YFSETQ. The CDR3 protein is CASSVLGSSETQYF. The CDR3 region has the DNA TGCGCCAGCTCGGTACTTGGATCAAGTGAGACCCAGTACTTC.

The rearrangement uses TRBV7-9 and TRBJ1-1; 7 positions match TRBD1. CDR1 and CDR2 (germline): SEHNR, FQNEAQ (reference sequence). The CDR3 has 16 residues. V lost 0 bases to trimming and J lost 0 bases; unmatched junction nucleotides: 4. CDR3 DNA sequence: TGTGCCAGCAGCTTAGCGATAGGGGGCTTGAACACTGAAGCTTTCTTT. Protein: CASSLAIGGLNTEAFF.

The chain employs TRBV5-5 and TRBJ1-5; 10 bases map to TRBD1. CDR3 length: 15 residues. The junction had 8 bases not matched to a gene; V was cut back by 5 bases and J by 6 bases. Germline-derived CDR1 and CDR2 are SGHKS and YYEKEE (reference sequence). The CDR3 loop reads CASRKTGGVGQPQHF. The DNA for the CDR3 is TGTGCCAGCAGAAAGACAGGGGGCGTGGGTCAGCCCCAGCATTTT.

The chain combines TRBV2 with TRBJ1-3, with a weak D call TRBD1 (5 bases). Germline V gene lookup returns CDR1 SNHLY and CDR2 FYNNEI. CDR3 length: 16 residues. The V gene lost 1 base and the J gene lost 2 bases, with 12 bases spanning the gap. CDR3 loop: CASSEGPGSPGNTIYF. As DNA, the CDR3 is TGTGCCAGCAGTGAAGGGCCAGGGTCCCCTGGAAACACCATATATTTT.

This clone occurred a few times. V is TRBV2 and J is TRBJ1-3; maybe TRBD1 (5 bases). Trimming took off 4 bases at V and 0 bases at J, with 16 bases between the two ends. The CDR3 consists of 17 residues. The germline gives CDR1 SNHLY, CDR2 FYNNEI. CDR3 region: CASSGPGGGGSGNTIYF. The CDR3 bases are TGTGCCAGCAGTGGACCGGGCGGCGGGGGCTCTGGAAACACCATATATTTT.

This sequence joins TRBV12-3 or TRBV12-4 and TRBJ2-1, with D unclear. The CDR3 totals 13 residues. Between the trimmed V and J ends, which lost 6 bases and 6 bases, there was a span of 12 bases. The CDR3 bases are TGTGCCAGCAGCTCGTCAGTACTCAATGAGCAGTTCTTC. Its translation: CASSSSVLNEQFF.

V gene TRBV29-1 combines with J gene TRBJ1-2; D gene unclear. The CDR3 has 11 amino acids. CDR1 SQVTM and CDR2 ANQGSEA come from the germline V gene. The CDR3 DNA reads TGCACCGCGGACTTGGGGTTTGGCTACACCTTC. It encodes CTADLGFGYTF. The full variable domain, rest sourced from reference TRBV29-1 and TRBJ1-2, is SAVISQKPSRDICQRGTSLTIQCQVDSQVTMMFWYRQQPGQSLTLIATANQGSEATYESGFVIDKFPISRPNLTFSTLTVSNMSPEDSSIYLCTADLGFGYTFGSGTRLTVV.

The chain carries TRBV6-5 and TRBJ1-2, with 8 bases identical to TRBD1. The CDR3 has 13 amino acids. V shed 10 bases, J shed 3 bases, and the junction held 7 bases outside the gene matches. The V gene's germline CDR1 is MNHEY and CDR2 SVGAGI. Written as DNA, the CDR3 is TGTGCCATCACGACAGGGGCCTACTATGGCTACACCTTC. Translation: CAITTGAYYGYTF.

V usage is TRBV10-3 and J usage is TRBJ2-1; 10 bases line up with TRBD1. CDR1 is ENHRY and CDR2 is SYGVKD in the germline V gene. The CDR3 extends over 16 amino acids. V lost 5 bases, J lost 2 bases, and 6 bases stayed unmatched. This chain's CDR3 is CAISLPGQGTYNEQFF. The CDR3 nucleotides are TGTGCCATCAGTCTCCCGGGACAGGGGACCTACAATGAGCAGTTCTTC.

This chain links TRBV6-5 with TRBJ1-1; weak D call: TRBD1 (6 bases). The CDR3 runs to 13 residues. In germline, CDR1 is MNHEY, CDR2 SVGAGI. The V gene lost 7 bases and the J gene lost 1 base, with 10 bases spanning the gap. CDR3 sequence reads: CASTGQTNTEAFF. The DNA for the CDR3 is TGTGCCAGCACCGGACAGACGAACACTGAAGCTTTCTTT.

CDR3 sequence: CASSLLVGGTEAFF. In DNA, the CDR3 is TGTGCCAGCAGCCTCCTGGTTGGAGGCACTGAAGCTTTCTTT. The rearrangement joins TRBV3-1 (or the pseudogene TRBV3-2) to TRBJ1-1; unclear D gene. The V end was cut by 4 bases, the J end by 4 bases, with 13 bases between. CDR3 length: 14 amino acids. Germline CDR1 reads LGHDT; CDR2 reads YNNKEL (reference sequence).

The chain links TRBV19 to TRBJ1-1; D uncertain. Trimming left V 7 bases short and J 7 bases short, with 13 bases between. The CDR3 runs to 12 residues. Germline V CDR1 and CDR2: LNHDA, SQIVND (reference sequence). CDR3 in DNA: TGTGCCAGTATTGGCAGTCCGTTTGAAGCTTTCTTT. As protein: CASIGSPFEAFF.

V usage is TRBV6-2 or TRBV6-3 and J usage is TRBJ1-2; weak D call: TRBD1 (5 bases). CDR1 and CDR2 (germline): MNHEY, SVGEGT. This CDR3 is built from 14 residues. The V gene lost 0 bases and the J gene lost 8 bases, with 13 bases spanning the gap. The DNA of the CDR3 is TGTGCCAGCAGTTACTCGAGACAGCCTGGGGGCTACACCTTC. It specifies CASSYSRQPGGYTF.

This clone was observed a handful of times. The chain links TRBV28 to TRBJ1-5, with no clear D. Per germline, CDR1 MDHEN and CDR2 SYDVKM. With 5 bases removed from V and 7 bases from J, the gap between germline ends came to 15 bases. The CDR3 is made up of 14 amino acids. The DNA for the CDR3 is TGTGCCAGCAGTCCCCCGTTGAGACGGCAGCCCCAGCATTTT. It encodes CASSPPLRRQPQHF.

For the CDR3, the DNA is TGTGCCAGCAGGGGAGGACACCATAATTCACCCCTCCACTTT. Translated: CASRGGHHNSPLHF. The chain uses TRBV6-5 and TRBJ1-6, with D tentatively TRBD1 (5 bases). The CDR3 runs to 14 residues. The germline V gene has CDR1 MNHEY and CDR2 SVGAGI. The ends were cut back, 6 bases at V and 5 bases at J, with 11 bases in the middle.

This clone was detected once. V usage is TRBV5-6 and J usage is TRBJ1-1; D may be TRBD1 (6 bases). The CDR3 loop spans 15 amino acids. Trimming took off 2 bases at V and 4 bases at J, with 15 bases between the two ends. Germline loops: CDR1 SGHDT, CDR2 YYEEEE. CDR3 sequence: CASSFPMTGTTEAFF. CDR3 coding DNA: TGTGCCAGCAGCTTCCCCATGACAGGAACCACTGAAGCTTTCTTT.

This clone has only a few counts. The V call is TRBV28, the J call TRBJ2-1, with 7 bases aligning to TRBD1. CDR3 length: 12 amino acids. Germline V gene sequence: CDR1 MDHEN, CDR2 SYDVKM. The ends lost 8 bases at V and 6 bases at J; junction bases unmatched: 4. CDR3 coding DNA: TGTGCCAGCGCATCAGGGGGCAATGAGCAGTTCTTC. Its translation: CASASGGNEQFF.

J is TRBJ1-3 and V is TRBV28; 8 bases agree with TRBD1. Looked up from germline, CDR1 is MDHEN and CDR2 is SYDVKM. The CDR3 runs to 15 residues. The V gene end was trimmed by 7 bases and the J gene end by 8 bases; junction bases not matched to a gene: 13. CDR3 loop: CASKDGQGGRDTIYF. The CDR3, as DNA: TGTGCCAGCAAAGATGGACAGGGAGGTCGGGACACCATATATTTT.

The rearrangement links TRBV6-5 to TRBJ2-1, with no clear D. The V end lost 1 base, the J end lost 7 bases, and 5 bases lay between the germline ends. Germline CDR1 is MNHEY and CDR2 is SVGAGI. This CDR3 region has 12 residues. CDR3 in DNA: TGTGCCAGCAGTTACTGGGGTAATGAGCAGTTCTTC. It yields the protein CASSYWGNEQFF.

The chain couples TRBV4-2 to TRBJ2-1, with D perhaps matching TRBD2 (5 bases). The CDR3 contains 18 residues. Germline V lookup: CDR1 LGHNA, CDR2 YNFKEQ. V lost 1 base, J lost 1 base, and 17 bases lay in between. DNA of the CDR3: TGTGCCAGCAGCCAAGCGGCCTTTGAGCGGTCTTCCTACAATGAGCAGTTCTTC. It codes for CASSQAAFERSSYNEQFF.